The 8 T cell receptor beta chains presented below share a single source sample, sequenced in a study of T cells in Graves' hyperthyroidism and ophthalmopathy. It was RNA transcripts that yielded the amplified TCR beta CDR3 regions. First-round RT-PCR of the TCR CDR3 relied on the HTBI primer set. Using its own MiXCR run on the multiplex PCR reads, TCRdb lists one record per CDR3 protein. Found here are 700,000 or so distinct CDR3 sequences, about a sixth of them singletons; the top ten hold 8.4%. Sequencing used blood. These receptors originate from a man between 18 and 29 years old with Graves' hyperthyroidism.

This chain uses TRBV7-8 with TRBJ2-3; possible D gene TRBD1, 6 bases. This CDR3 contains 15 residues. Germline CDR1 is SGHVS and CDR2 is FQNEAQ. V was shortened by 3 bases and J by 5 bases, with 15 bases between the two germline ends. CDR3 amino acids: CASSFSGVEKDTQYF. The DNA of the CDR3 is TGTGCCAGCAGCTTTTCAGGGGTGGAAAAAGATACGCAGTATTTT.

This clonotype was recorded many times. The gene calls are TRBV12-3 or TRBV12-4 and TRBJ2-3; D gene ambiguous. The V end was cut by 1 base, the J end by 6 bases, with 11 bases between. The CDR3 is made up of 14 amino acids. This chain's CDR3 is CASSLGRGADTQYF. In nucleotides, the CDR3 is TGTGCCAGCAGTTTAGGCAGAGGCGCGGATACGCAGTATTTT.

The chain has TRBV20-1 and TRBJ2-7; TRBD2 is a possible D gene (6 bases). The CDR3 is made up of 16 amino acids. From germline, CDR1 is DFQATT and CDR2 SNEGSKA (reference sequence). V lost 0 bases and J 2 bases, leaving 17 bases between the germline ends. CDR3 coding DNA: TGCAGTGCTAGAGATCCCGCCGGGACTGAACCCTACGAGCAGTACTTC. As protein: CSARDPAGTEPYEQYF.

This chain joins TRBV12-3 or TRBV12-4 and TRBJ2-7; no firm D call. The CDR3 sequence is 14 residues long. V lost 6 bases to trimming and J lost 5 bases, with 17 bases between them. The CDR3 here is CASSPRPLPDEQYF. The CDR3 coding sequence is TGTGCCAGCAGCCCCCGCCCGCTACCCGACGAGCAGTACTTC.

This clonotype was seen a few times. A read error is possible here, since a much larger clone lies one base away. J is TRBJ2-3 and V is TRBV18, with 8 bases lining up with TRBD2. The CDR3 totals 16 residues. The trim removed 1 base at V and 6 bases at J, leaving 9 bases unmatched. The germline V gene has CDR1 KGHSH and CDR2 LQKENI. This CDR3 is CASSPQLRGARDTQYF. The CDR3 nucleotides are TGTGCCAGCTCACCACAGTTGCGGGGGGCGAGGGATACGCAGTATTTT.

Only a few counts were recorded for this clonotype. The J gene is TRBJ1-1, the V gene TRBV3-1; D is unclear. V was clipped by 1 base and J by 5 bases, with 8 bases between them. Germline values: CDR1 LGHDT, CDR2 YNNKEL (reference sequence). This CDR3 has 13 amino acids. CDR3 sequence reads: CASSQVSGTEAFF. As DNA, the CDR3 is TGTGCCAGCAGCCAAGTCAGTGGGACTGAAGCTTTCTTT.

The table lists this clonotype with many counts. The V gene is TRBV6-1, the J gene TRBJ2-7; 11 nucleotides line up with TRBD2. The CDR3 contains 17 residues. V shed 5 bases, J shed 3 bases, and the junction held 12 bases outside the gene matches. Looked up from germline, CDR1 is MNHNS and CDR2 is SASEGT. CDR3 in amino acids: CASSHGTSGHGLYEQYF. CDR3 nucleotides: TGTGCCAGCAGTCACGGGACTAGCGGACATGGCCTCTACGAGCAGTACTTC.

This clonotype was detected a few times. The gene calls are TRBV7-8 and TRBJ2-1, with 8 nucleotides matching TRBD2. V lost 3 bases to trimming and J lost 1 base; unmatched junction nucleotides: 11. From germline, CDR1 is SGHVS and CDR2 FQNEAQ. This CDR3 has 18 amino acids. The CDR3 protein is CASSFGLARGGSYNEQFF. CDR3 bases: TGTGCCAGCAGCTTTGGCCTAGCACGGGGGGGTTCCTACAATGAGCAGTTCTTC.